Shown below are 7 T cell receptor beta chains from a single sample sequenced in a study of T cell responses to AZD1222 COVID-19 vaccine. Only in-frame clones appear in the TCRdb table, and some are missing; sequencing was by immunoSEQ multiplex PCR. The profile shows more than 150,000 clones, around nine tenths of them singletons. Sequenced material: peripheral blood, taken 28 days after the second AZD1222 dose. The receptors originated from an adult who received the AZD1222 COVID-19 vaccine.

The gene calls are TRBV12-3 or TRBV12-4 and TRBJ2-2, with D unresolved. This CDR3 has 12 residues. Trimming stripped 6 bases from V and 6 bases from J, with 8 bases between. The CDR3 coding sequence is TGTGCCAGCAGCCTTTCTCCCGGGGAGCTGTTTTTT. Translated: CASSLSPGELFF.

The chain has TRBV10-3 and TRBJ2-7; the D gene is possibly TRBD1 (5 bases). The germline V gene encodes CDR1 ENHRY and CDR2 SYGVKD. The CDR3 runs 13 residues. With 6 bases removed from V and 0 bases from J, the gap between germline ends came to 9 bases. CDR3 loop: CAIRPTASYEQYF. Here the CDR3 DNA reads TGTGCCATCAGACCGACAGCCTCCTACGAGCAGTACTTC.

The chain uses TRBV7-3 and TRBJ2-3; D is perhaps TRBD1 or TRBD2 (5 bases each). CDR1 and CDR2 from the germline V gene are SGHTA and FQGTGA. This CDR3 has 18 residues. V was pared by 5 bases and J by 2 bases, with 23 bases between. Written as DNA, the CDR3 is TGTGCCAGCAGCGAGGGGCTTAGGACTTCAACAGCCACAGATACGCAGTATTTT. This translates into CASSEGLRTSTATDTQYF.

The chain employs TRBV7-9 and TRBJ1-1; D gene ambiguous. Germline-derived CDR1 and CDR2 are SEHNR and FQNEAQ (reference sequence). This CDR3 has 12 amino acids. V was cut by 4 bases and J by 5 bases, with 8 bases left in between. Written as DNA, the CDR3 is TGTGCCAGCAGCTGGGATTGGACTGAAGCTTTCTTT. This codes for CASSWDWTEAFF.

The sample holds a few counts of this clone. Here the CDR3 reads CAWNRDGGSYEQYF. The CDR3 nucleotides read TGTGCCTGGAATCGGGATGGAGGGTCCTACGAGCAGTACTTC. The chain has TRBV30 and TRBJ2-7, with a possible D match to TRBD2 (6 bases). The germline V gene has CDR1 GTSNPN and CDR2 SVGIG (reference sequence). V was clipped by 4 bases and J by 1 base, with 14 bases between them. CDR3 length equals 14 residues.

This chain links TRBV6-5 with TRBJ2-1; no clear D gene. Between the trimmed V and J ends, which lost 5 bases and 9 bases, there was a span of 14 bases. CDR3 size: 13 residues. The germline gives CDR1 MNHEY, CDR2 SVGAGI. CDR3 protein: CASSPMIGAEQFF. The CDR3 region has the DNA TGTGCCAGCAGTCCTATGATCGGAGCTGAGCAGTTCTTC.

The chain uses TRBV7-2 and TRBJ2-5, with no clear D. Germline lookup yields CDR1 SGHTA and CDR2 FQGNSA. The length of the CDR3 is 14 residues. The V end lost 3 bases, the J end lost 2 bases, and 10 bases lay between the germline ends. The CDR3 DNA sequence: TGTGCCAGCAGCTTCCCTTTAGGACAAGAGACCCAGTACTTC. It translates to CASSFPLGQETQYF.